This TCR beta chain was sequenced during a study of shared clonotypes between healthy human individuals. Study-wide context: A couple of women and a few men aged 18 to 49 made up the donors.

Germline CDR1 is KGHSH and CDR2 is LQKENI. V was shortened by 3 bases and J by 5 bases, with 14 bases between the two germline ends. The CDR3 covers 15 residues. An assay was performed, and its level was deep. Assay used: immunoSEQ multiplex PCR; TCRdb lists only in-frame clones, some missing. Of approximately 2,000,000 clones listed, 85% to 95% are singletons. The source of this sequence is a man younger than 30 in good health. Some clones in this sample may be carry-over from other donors' samples. The sequencing input was naive CD4+ T cells from PBMCs. Described subset: CD45RA+ positively selected. V is TRBV18 and J is TRBJ1-5; D not certain. In nucleotides, the CDR3 is TGTGCCAGCTCACCCGAGGTCGTTGTGGATCAGCCCCAGCATTTT. Protein sequence: CASSPEVVVDQPQHF.